The sequence of this T cell receptor (beta chain) was determined in a study of patients and donors after allogeneic stem cell transplantation (dated by TCRdb to the early 2020s). The CDR3 contains 12 residues, cysteine and phenylalanine counted. The DNA shown is the 36-base CDR3, in frame from base 1. V loses 3 bases of germline sequence and J loses 4 bases, and the interval between the two ends is 6 bases. Remarks on this clonotype: What this receptor recognizes is not known. Per-base quality was not reported, and no clone a single base away is much larger than it.

The library was prepared using RT-PCR. The sequencing machine was a NextSeq 550. TCRdb ran its own pipeline on the public reads, namely fastp trimming at Q25 and MiXCR clone calling, and kept in-frame beta chains. When rows share a CDR3 protein, they turn into one entry using the most common DNA and genes. Here the sample has roughly 12,000 distinct CDR3 sequences; 20% to 25% occur a single time. Of the sample, about 51% falls within the top ten clones. The receptor was derived from a human donor who was either an allogeneic HSCT recipient or a stem cell or donor lymphocyte infusion donor (not recorded which). It is not recorded whose cells these are; they may come from a transplant donor. Sequencing input: blood, either unsorted or a sorted T cell fraction (not recorded which). The chain employs TRBV12-3 or TRBV12-4 and TRBJ1-1; the D segment could be TRBD1, given 6 matching bases. CDR3 reads: CASSFRGTEAFF. Here is the DNA: TGTGCCAGCAGTTTCAGGGGCACTGAAGCTTTCTTT.